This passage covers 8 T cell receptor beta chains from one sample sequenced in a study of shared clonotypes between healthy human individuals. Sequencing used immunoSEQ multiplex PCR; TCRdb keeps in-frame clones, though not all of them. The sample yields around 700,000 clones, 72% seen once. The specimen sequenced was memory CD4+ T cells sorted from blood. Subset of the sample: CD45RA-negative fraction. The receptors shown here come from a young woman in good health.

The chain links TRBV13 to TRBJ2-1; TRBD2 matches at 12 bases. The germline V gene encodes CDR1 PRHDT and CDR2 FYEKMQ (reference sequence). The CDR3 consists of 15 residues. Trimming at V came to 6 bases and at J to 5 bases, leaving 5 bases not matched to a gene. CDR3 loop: CASSRTSGINNEQFF. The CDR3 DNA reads TGTGCCAGCAGTCGGACTAGCGGGATCAACAATGAGCAGTTCTTC.

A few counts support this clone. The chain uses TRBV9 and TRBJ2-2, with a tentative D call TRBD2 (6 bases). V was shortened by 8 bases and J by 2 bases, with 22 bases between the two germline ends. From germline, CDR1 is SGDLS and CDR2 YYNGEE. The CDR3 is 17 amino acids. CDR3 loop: CASEFPLWRGNTGELFF. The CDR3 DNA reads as TGTGCCAGTGAGTTTCCCCTGTGGAGGGGTAACACCGGGGAGCTGTTTTTT.

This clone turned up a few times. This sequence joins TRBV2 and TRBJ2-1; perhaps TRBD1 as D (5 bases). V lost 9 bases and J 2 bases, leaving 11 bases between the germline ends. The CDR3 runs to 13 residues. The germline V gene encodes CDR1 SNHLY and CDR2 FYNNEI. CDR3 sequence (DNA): TGTGCCAGAGGGGCTTCACCCTACAATGAGCAGTTCTTC. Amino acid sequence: CARGASPYNEQFF. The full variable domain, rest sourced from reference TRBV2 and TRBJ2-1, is EPEVTQTPSHQVTQMGQEVILRCVPISNHLYFYWYRQILGQKVEFLVSFYNNEISEKSEIFDDQFSVERPDGSNFTLKIRSTKLEDSAMYFCARGASPYNEQFFGPGTRLTVL.

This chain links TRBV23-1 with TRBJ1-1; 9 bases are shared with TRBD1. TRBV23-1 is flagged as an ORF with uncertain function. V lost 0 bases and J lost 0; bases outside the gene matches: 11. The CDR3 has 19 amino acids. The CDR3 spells CASSQSEVGQGIMNTEAFF. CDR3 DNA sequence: TGCGCCAGCAGTCAATCGGAGGTAGGACAGGGGATAATGAACACTGAAGCTTTCTTT.

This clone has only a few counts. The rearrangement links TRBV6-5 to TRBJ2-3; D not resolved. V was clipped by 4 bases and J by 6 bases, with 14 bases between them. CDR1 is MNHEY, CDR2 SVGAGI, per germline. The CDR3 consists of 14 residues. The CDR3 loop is CASSFHDESDTQYF. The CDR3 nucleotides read TGTGCCAGCAGTTTTCACGACGAGTCGGATACGCAGTATTTT.

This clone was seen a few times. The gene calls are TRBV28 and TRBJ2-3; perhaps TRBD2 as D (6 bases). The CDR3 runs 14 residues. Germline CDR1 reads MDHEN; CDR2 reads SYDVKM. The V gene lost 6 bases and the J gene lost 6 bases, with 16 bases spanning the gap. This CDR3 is CASRGGPTMDTQYF. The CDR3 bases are TGTGCCAGCAGGGGGGGACCCACCATGGATACGCAGTATTTT.

CDR3 sequence: CASSGGTSGRLSGYEQYF. The CDR3 nucleotides are TGTGCCAGCAGCGGCGGGACTAGCGGGAGATTATCGGGCTACGAGCAGTACTTC. The genes are TRBV9 and TRBJ2-7; TRBD2 aligns across 14 bases. This CDR3 comprises 18 residues. J lost 3 bases, V lost 3 bases, and 11 bases had no gene match. The germline gives CDR1 SGDLS, CDR2 YYNGEE.

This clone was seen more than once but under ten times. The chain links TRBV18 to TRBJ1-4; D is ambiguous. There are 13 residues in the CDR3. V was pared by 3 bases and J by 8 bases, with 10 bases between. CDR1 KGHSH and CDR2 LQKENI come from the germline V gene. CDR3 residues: CASSPTTWEKLFF. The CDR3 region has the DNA TGTGCCAGCTCACCTACAACCTGGGAAAAACTGTTTTTT.